One sample yielded the 27 T cell receptor beta chains listed below, sequenced in a study of identifying expanded T cells in peripheral blood. This table comes from immunoSEQ multiplex PCR, and its TCRdb copy is limited to in-frame clones, with some not included. The sample yields 75,000 to 100,000 clones, around 91% seen once. Sequenced input: blood. The receptors were sampled from a person between 18 and 75 years old in good health.

V and J are TRBV29-1 and TRBJ2-1, with 13 bases aligning to TRBD2. This CDR3 region has 14 residues. CDR1 and CDR2 from the germline V gene are SQVTM and ANQGSEA. The trim removed 6 bases at V and 6 bases at J, leaving 5 bases unmatched. The CDR3 reads CSVTTSGRPNEQFF. The CDR3 DNA sequence: TGCAGCGTAACGACTAGCGGGAGGCCCAATGAGCAGTTCTTC.

The V call is TRBV9, the J call TRBJ2-7; D gene unclear. Trimming left V 4 bases short and J 1 base short, with 12 bases between. In germline, CDR1 is SGDLS, CDR2 YYNGEE. The CDR3 contains 14 residues. CDR3 region: CASSLRASSYEQYF. The DNA for the CDR3 is TGTGCCAGCAGCCTCCGGGCTTCATCCTACGAGCAGTACTTC.

The gene calls are TRBV29-1 and TRBJ1-5; the match to TRBD1 covers 8 bases. Trimming took 4 bases from V and 4 from J; bases not matched to a gene: 3. CDR1 and CDR2 from the germline V gene are SQVTM and ANQGSEA. This CDR3 has 13 amino acids. CDR3 region: CSVVDRENQPQHF. CDR3 in DNA: TGCAGCGTTGTGGACAGGGAAAATCAGCCCCAGCATTTT.

This clone is a singleton in its sample. The chain carries TRBV9 and TRBJ2-1; 8 nucleotides agree with TRBD2. V gave up 2 bases and J gave up 7 bases; unmatched junction bases: 11. Germline V gene sequence: CDR1 SGDLS, CDR2 YYNGEE. This CDR3 is 16 amino acids long. CDR3 sequence reads: CASSVDGGRPRNEQFF. The CDR3 nucleotides are TGTGCCAGCAGCGTCGATGGCGGGAGGCCCCGGAATGAGCAGTTCTTC.

The chain recombines TRBV7-2 with TRBJ2-5, with D hard to call. Germline V CDR1 and CDR2: SGHTA, FQGNSA. The ends were cut back, 2 bases at V and 5 bases at J, with 6 bases in the middle. This CDR3 contains 12 residues. Here the CDR3 reads CASSLWAETQYF. CDR3 nucleotides: TGTGCCAGCAGCTTATGGGCCGAGACCCAGTACTTC.

This chain links TRBV4-3 with TRBJ2-7, with TRBD2 matching 10 bases. After removal of 2 bases from V and 6 bases from J, the junction contained 4 bases not matched to a gene. CDR3 length equals 14 residues. The germline V gene encodes CDR1 LGHNA and CDR2 YSLEER. CDR3 sequence: CASSQLAGAAEQYF. CDR3 DNA sequence: TGCGCCAGCAGCCAACTAGCGGGGGCGGCCGAGCAGTACTTC.

The CDR3 DNA reads as TGCGCCAGCAGCCCGAGGCAGGCTAAATTCTACGAGCAGTACTTC. The encoded protein is CASSPRQAKFYEQYF. The chain has TRBV5-1 and TRBJ2-7; D is unclear. Germline-derived CDR1 and CDR2 are SGHRS and YFSETQ. The CDR3 covers 15 residues. V lost 4 bases and J lost 3, with 17 bases in between.

This clone has only one observation. The chain combines TRBV4-2 with TRBJ1-4, with unresolved D. This CDR3 has 15 amino acids. CDR1 is LGHNA, CDR2 YNFKEQ, per germline. Trimming stripped 0 bases from V and 7 bases from J, with 12 bases between. CDR3 in amino acids: CASSQDRGFTEKLFF. The DNA for the CDR3 is TGTGCCAGCAGCCAAGATCGGGGTTTTACTGAAAAACTGTTTTTT.

Remarks on this clone: The sample has other DNA sequences that encode this CDR3 too. CDR3 DNA: TGTGCCAGCAGTGGCGACAGCTACGAGCAGTACTTC. It encodes CASSGDSYEQYF. This chain links TRBV2 with TRBJ2-7; maybe TRBD1 (5 bases). V shed 4 bases and J shed 3 bases, with 7 bases lying between them. Germline V gene sequence: CDR1 SNHLY, CDR2 FYNNEI. The CDR3 covers 12 residues. Using reference TRBV2 and TRBJ2-7 for the parts outside the CDR3, the full variable domain is EPEVTQTPSHQVTQMGQEVILRCVPISNHLYFYWYRQILGQKVEFLVSFYNNEISEKSEIFDDQFSVERPDGSNFTLKIRSTKLEDSAMYFCASSGDSYEQYFGPGTRLTVT.

The chain has TRBV7-2 and TRBJ2-7, with TRBD2 as a possible D gene (5 bases). Germline loops: CDR1 SGHTA, CDR2 FQGNSA. V lost 7 bases and J lost 0, with 13 bases in between. The CDR3 length is 14 residues. The CDR3 sequence: CASTNAAGSYEQYF. The CDR3 DNA reads as TGTGCCAGCACTAACGCGGCGGGCTCCTACGAGCAGTACTTC.

The chain couples TRBV5-4 to TRBJ2-7, with TRBD2 matching 8 bases. CDR1 is SGHNT, CDR2 YYREEE, per germline (reference sequence). V lost 4 bases, J lost 1 base, and 4 bases stayed unmatched. The CDR3 consists of 14 residues. CDR3 loop: CASSGGTSSYEQYF. In DNA, the CDR3 is TGTGCCAGCAGCGGGGGGACTAGTTCCTACGAGCAGTACTTC.

This chain uses TRBV4-1 with TRBJ1-3; TRBD1 aligns across 9 bases. The V gene end was trimmed by 4 bases and the J gene end by 4 bases; junction bases not matched to a gene: 5. The CDR3 contains 15 residues. Germline-derived CDR1 and CDR2 are MGHRA and YSYEKL. CDR3 nucleotide sequence: TGCGCCAGCAGCCGCCGACAGGGGGTCGGAAACACCATATATTTT. Amino acid sequence: CASSRRQGVGNTIYF.

The chain has TRBV6-6 and TRBJ2-2; TRBD1 is a possible D gene (6 bases). Germline-derived CDR1 and CDR2 are MNHNY and SVGAGI (reference sequence). V was clipped by 7 bases and J by 6 bases, with 15 bases between them. The length of the CDR3 is 14 residues. CDR3 residues: CASISRGRPGELFF. The CDR3 DNA is TGTGCCAGCATCTCCAGGGGCCGGCCCGGGGAGCTGTTTTTT.

This clone has a single count. The chain has TRBV7-2 and TRBJ2-1, with D uncertain. CDR3 size: 14 residues. Germline V gene sequence: CDR1 SGHTA, CDR2 FQGNSA. V was shortened by 2 bases and J by 5 bases, with 10 bases between the two germline ends. In DNA, the CDR3 is TGTGCCAGCAGCTTATGGGCAGCGAACAATGAGCAGTTCTTC. Amino acid sequence: CASSLWAANNEQFF.

The chain carries TRBV9 and TRBJ2-7, with 9 bases aligning to TRBD2. Germline V lookup: CDR1 SGDLS, CDR2 YYNGEE. V was pared by 0 bases and J by 7 bases, with 11 bases of the junction left unmatched. The length of the CDR3 is 16 residues. The CDR3 DNA follows: TGTGCCAGCAGCGTAGGGAGCGGGGGGAGGGCCGGGGAGCAGTACTTC. Its protein product is CASSVGSGGRAGEQYF.

The rearrangement links TRBV10-3 to TRBJ1-1; TRBD1 agrees at 9 bases. Germline V CDR1 and CDR2: ENHRY, SYGVKD. V shed 8 bases, J shed 11 bases, and the junction held 12 bases outside the gene matches. This CDR3 has 13 amino acids. CDR3 DNA: TGTGCCATCGGAGGGACAGGGAGAGGTTCGGCTTTCTTT. It yields the protein CAIGGTGRGSAFF.

The count of this clone is one. This sequence joins TRBV5-6 and TRBJ1-6; D is unclear. Trimming pared 4 bases from V and 7 bases from J, leaving 15 bases between. CDR3 length equals 15 residues. CDR1 SGHDT and CDR2 YYEEEE come from the germline V gene. The CDR3 coding sequence is TGTGCCAGCAGCGCAACGGGGAGGACCAATTCACCCCTCCACTTT. Translating it yields CASSATGRTNSPLHF.

This clone appeared a few times. The V call is TRBV10-1, the J call TRBJ2-5, with 12 nucleotides matching TRBD2. Germline-derived CDR1 and CDR2 are WNHNN and SYGVQD (reference sequence). The CDR3 totals 14 residues. V gave up 6 bases and J gave up 7 bases; unmatched junction bases: 6. This CDR3 reads CASRRLAGERTQYF. The CDR3 DNA follows: TGCGCCAGCAGGAGACTAGCGGGAGAAAGGACCCAGTACTTC.

A word on this clone: Other nucleotide sequences in the sample specify the same CDR3. The chain carries TRBV6-1 and TRBJ1-4; the D is unclear. CDR3 length: 13 residues. V dropped 9 bases and J dropped 5 bases, with 13 bases sitting between them. From germline, CDR1 is MNHNS and CDR2 SASEGT. Here the CDR3 DNA reads TGTGCCAGTAACCGGGCTCCGAATGAAAAACTGTTTTTT. Protein sequence: CASNRAPNEKLFF.

V is TRBV6-1 and J is TRBJ2-4; D may be TRBD2 (7 bases). Germline assignment: CDR1 MNHNS and CDR2 SASEGT. V dropped 2 bases and J dropped 1 base, with 18 bases sitting between them. The CDR3 is 18 residues long. CDR3: CASSELWGGLGAKNIQYF. The CDR3 nucleotides are TGTGCCAGCAGTGAATTGTGGGGGGGCCTTGGTGCCAAAAACATTCAGTACTTC.

The chain is built from TRBV10-1 and TRBJ2-7; possible D gene TRBD2, 5 bases. The V end was cut by 10 bases, the J end by 0 bases, with 13 bases between. The CDR3 spans 13 residues. CDR1 and CDR2 (germline): WNHNN, SYGVQD (reference sequence). CDR3 nucleotides: TGCGCCAAAGGAGGTGGGGACTCCTACGAGCAGTACTTC. Encoded protein: CAKGGGDSYEQYF.

The rearrangement uses TRBV5-1 and TRBJ2-5; D possibly matches TRBD1 or TRBD2 (6 bases each). The CDR3 loop spans 13 amino acids. Germline values: CDR1 SGHRS, CDR2 YFSETQ. V dropped 4 bases and J dropped 4 bases, with 11 bases sitting between them. Here the CDR3 reads CASSTEGVETQYF. In DNA, the CDR3 is TGCGCCAGCAGCACGGAGGGGGTAGAGACCCAGTACTTC. Using reference TRBV5-1 and TRBJ2-5 for the parts outside the CDR3, the full variable domain is KAGVTQTPRYLIKTRGQQVTLSCSPISGHRSVSWYQQTPGQGLQFLFEYFSETQRNKGNFPGRFSGRQFSNSRSEMNVSTLELGDSALYLCASSTEGVETQYFGPGTRLLVL.

As to this clone: The junction departs from the called germline gene at one end, perhaps through a read error. The genes are TRBV5-6 and TRBJ2-1, with TRBD2 matching over 16 bases. Germline V gene lookup returns CDR1 SGHDT and CDR2 YYEEEE. The length of the CDR3 is 12 residues. This chain's CDR3 is CASSSGLAGGVF. Here the CDR3 DNA reads TGTGCCAGCAGCTCGGGACTAGCGGGAGGGGTCTTC.

The rearrangement links TRBV19 to TRBJ1-1, with D unresolved. CDR3 length equals 13 residues. V was trimmed by 7 bases and J by 5 bases, leaving 14 bases between them. Germline V lookup: CDR1 LNHDA, CDR2 SQIVND (reference sequence). The DNA for the CDR3 is TGTGCCAGTACCCCCCAGGCGGGAACTGAAGCTTTCTTT. Protein: CASTPQAGTEAFF.

This clone was seen a handful of times. The chain links TRBV7-2 to TRBJ1-2; D is possibly TRBD1 (5 bases). CDR3 length: 13 amino acids. Germline CDR1 SGHTA, CDR2 FQGNSA. V was clipped by 3 bases and J by 2 bases, with 7 bases between them. The CDR3 loop is CASSLGVNYGYTF. The CDR3 DNA is TGTGCCAGCAGCTTGGGGGTGAACTATGGCTACACCTTC.

V is TRBV7-3 and J is TRBJ2-5; TRBD2 aligns across 12 bases. This CDR3 comprises 15 residues. V shed 5 bases, J shed 4 bases, and the junction held 5 bases outside the gene matches. In germline, CDR1 is SGHTA, CDR2 FQGTGA. Here the CDR3 DNA reads TGTGCCAGCAGCCTAGCGGGAGGGCCTGTAGAGACCCAGTACTTC. It specifies CASSLAGGPVETQYF.

The chain combines TRBV21-1 with TRBJ1-1; whether TRBD1, the table's D call, matches the DNA was not checked. TRBV21-1 is a pseudogene. This CDR3 is built from 16 residues. CDR3 DNA: TGTGCCAGCAGCAAAACTCCCAGACAGTCGGACACTGAAGCTTTCTTT. Protein: CASSKTPRQSDTEAFF.